This TCR beta chain was captured in a study of blood T cell repertoires in COVID-19. Study information: T cells, B-cell-depleted T cells, or PBMCs supplied cDNA or gDNA.

V was clipped by 6 bases and J by 6 bases; unmatched bases: 8. Germline CDR1 is MGHRA and CDR2 is YSYEKL. This CDR3 spans 14 amino acids. Here immunoSEQ multiplex PCR was the method, and the copy in TCRdb shows in-frame clones only, minus some. The sample lists 150,000 to 200,000 clones; approximately 85% were seen once. This receptor was identified in a woman aged 18-29 years who had recovered from COVID-19. Sequencing was done on a sample of PBMCs or T cells enriched from blood (not recorded which). The rearrangement links TRBV4-1 to TRBJ1-1; 9 bases agree with TRBD1. The CDR3 region has the DNA TGCGCCAGCAGGCTGGGACAGGGAATACCTGAAGCTTTCTTT. It codes for CASRLGQGIPEAFF.